This entry concerns a single T cell receptor beta chain. Its cognate antigen is unknown. V trimming: 4 bases; J trimming: 7 bases; junction bases outside the gene matches: 9. The CDR3 is 14 residues long. Germline CDR1 reads MNHEY; CDR2 reads SVGAGI. Primers included in the PCR were 60 Vbeta and 13 Jbeta primers. As processed by the authors: A later analysis counted about 80 million unique TCR beta chains, around 10 million shared. The method was immunoSEQ multiplex PCR; TCRdb's version includes in-frame clones alone and lacks a portion of them. The DNA gave D and trimming, while V, J and clone size come from that table. The table shows some 150,000 clones, with 70% to 85% occurring only once. The entry originates in a study of cytomegalovirus exposure and HLA in healthy donors. Study-level results: The listing of 150 to 200 TCR beta chains classed them as cytomegalovirus-associated. Highest at DRB1 and lowest at HLA-C, TCR association rates differed among HLA loci in a later analysis.

This chain links TRBV6-5 with TRBJ2-7; 8 nucleotides match TRBD2. This receptor was identified in a man aged 35 to 55 in good health and CMV-seronegative. Specimen: PBMCs. CDR3 residues: CASSWSGSAGEQYF. In nucleotides, the CDR3 is TGTGCCAGCAGTTGGAGCGGGAGTGCGGGTGAGCAGTACTTC.